This TCR beta chain appears in the sequencing data of a study of spatial heterogeneity in lung cancer. As for the study in general: After resection, follow-up PBMC samples were sequenced when available, at a median of about 2 years later. Raw reads contained each unique TCR and UMI combination more than ten times on average.

At least ten counts were recorded for this clonotype. Its antigen is still unknown. Study observations and caveats: Tumor TCRs that were ubiquitous and expanded showed up in blood more at resection than follow-up.

This sample's time point: blood at routine non-recurrence follow-up after resection. Whole RNA from tumor, nontumor lung or frozen PBMC was sequenced unsorted. The germline V and J ends were trimmed by 5 bases and 4 bases, with 9 bases remaining between them. Germline lookup yields CDR1 MNHEY and CDR2 SVGAGI. CDR3 length: 12 residues. Unique molecular identifiers, one per molecule, were present on every TCR cDNA molecule. MiXCR, applied by TCRdb to the 5' RACE reads, yields one record per CDR3 protein. The table lists about 52,000 distinct CDR3 sequences, roughly 7.4% of them singletons. The genes are TRBV6-5 and TRBJ2-7; unclear D gene. Sample: PBMCs, taken at follow-up. The sequence was collected from a female donor with early-stage non-small cell lung cancer. CDR3 DNA: TGTGCCAGCAGTCTCCCCTCTTACGAGCAGTACTTC. Translating it yields CASSLPSYEQYF.